This TCR beta chain is drawn from a study of cytomegalovirus exposure and HLA in healthy donors. Study-level findings and limits: There were 150 or so TCR beta chains listed as cytomegalovirus-associated. In vitro checks showed that a few CMV-associated chains really do target CMV antigens. A further, later analysis showed that HLA-associated TCR beta chains (compared with equally common others) were more clonally expanded.

CDR1 SSHAT and CDR2 FNYEAQ come from the germline V gene (reference sequence). CDR3 size: 15 residues. Donors sampled were nominally healthy, though unrecorded immune exposures were likely. The study ran its PCR with 60 Vbeta and 13 Jbeta primers. The assay was immunoSEQ multiplex PCR, and TCRdb's table has in-frame clones only and misses some. The sample holds over 150,000 clones, around 80% seen once. This clone has just a few counts. What it recognizes is unknown. A junction end diverges from the germline sequence, so it may reflect a read error. V gene TRBV7-7 combines with J gene TRBJ2-1, with TRBD1 matching over 9 bases. Sequences were obtained from PBMCs. The source is a woman between 35 and 50 years old in good health and CMV-seronegative. This CDR3 is CASSLGTGRYNEQFF. The DNA of the CDR3 is TGTGCTAGCAGCCTCGGGACAGGGCGTTACAATGAGCAGTTCTTC.